Below, 8 T cell receptor beta chains from the same sample are listed, as sequenced in a study of siplizumab effects on memory and regulatory T cells. Sequencing used immunoSEQ multiplex PCR; TCRdb keeps in-frame clones, though not all of them. The sample shows 94,000 or so clones, 95% to 97% of them seen only once. The material sequenced was naive CD4+ T cells sorted from blood. Every receptor here comes from a human donor in good health.

The chain has TRBV27 and TRBJ2-3, with TRBD2 matching over 12 bases. V lost 7 bases and J lost 13; bases outside the gene matches: 15. Germline V gives CDR1 MNHEY, CDR2 SMNVEV (reference sequence). This CDR3 region has 15 residues. As DNA, the CDR3 is TGTGCCAGCACCCGACTAGCGGGGGATCGCATCGCCAAGTATTTT. As protein: CASTRLAGDRIAKYF.

V is TRBV6-5 and J is TRBJ2-7; 7 nucleotides match TRBD1. CDR3 size: 15 residues. The V and J ends lost 6 bases and 2 bases, in that order; junction bases with no gene match: 10. The germline V gene has CDR1 MNHEY and CDR2 SVGAGI. The CDR3 nucleotides read TGTGCCAGCAGACTCTTAAGACAGGGAACCTACGAGCAGTACTTC. Translating gives CASRLLRQGTYEQYF.

J is TRBJ1-2 and V is TRBV30; D unclear. Per the germline V gene, CDR1 is GTSNPN and CDR2 is SVGIG (reference sequence). V lost 2 bases to trimming and J lost 5 bases, with 9 bases between them. The CDR3 loop spans 12 amino acids. The CDR3 sequence: CAWSQAGYGYTF. In nucleotides, the CDR3 is TGTGCCTGGAGTCAGGCGGGTTATGGCTACACCTTC.

This CDR3 is CASSLLTDVNYGYTF. The CDR3 DNA sequence: TGTGCCAGCAGCTTATTAACGGACGTTAACTATGGCTACACCTTC. The rearrangement links TRBV6-5 to TRBJ1-2; D gene unclear. This CDR3 has 15 amino acids. Germline assignment: CDR1 MNHEY and CDR2 SVGAGI. V lost 6 bases and J lost 1, with 15 bases in between.

The chain couples TRBV6-5 to TRBJ2-5; the D gene is possibly TRBD2 (5 bases). V shed 3 bases and J shed 4 bases, with 6 bases lying between them. Germline CDR1 reads MNHEY; CDR2 reads SVGAGI. This CDR3 contains 12 residues. The CDR3 spells CASSYEGETQYF. CDR3 sequence (DNA): TGTGCCAGCAGTTATGAGGGAGAGACCCAGTACTTC.

The gene calls are TRBV7-9 and TRBJ2-7; TRBD1 matches at 9 bases. The CDR3 is made up of 19 amino acids. CDR1 is SEHNR, CDR2 FQNEAQ, per germline (reference sequence). Germline trimming cut 1 base from V and 1 base from J; bases unmatched to any gene: 14. The CDR3 DNA follows: TGTGCCAGCAGCTTAGGACAGGGGGAAGTACGGGGCGCATCCTACGAGCAGTACTTC. Translated, it gives CASSLGQGEVRGASYEQYF.

The V gene is TRBV2, the J gene TRBJ2-5; 8 positions agree with TRBD1. The germline V gene has CDR1 SNHLY and CDR2 FYNNEI. The CDR3 extends over 13 amino acids. Germline trimming cut 11 bases from V and 1 base from J; bases unmatched to any gene: 6. The chain's CDR3 is CAGQGQAQETQYF. DNA for the CDR3: TGTGCCGGTCAGGGACAGGCCCAAGAGACCCAGTACTTC.

The rearrangement links TRBV21-1 to TRBJ2-5; the tabulated D call, TRBD1, remains unverified against the DNA. TRBV21-1 is described as a pseudogene. This CDR3 contains 15 residues. CDR3 sequence: CASSKTLGRGETQYF. The CDR3 nucleotides read TGTGCCAGCAGCAAAACCCTCGGCAGGGGAGAGACCCAGTACTTC.